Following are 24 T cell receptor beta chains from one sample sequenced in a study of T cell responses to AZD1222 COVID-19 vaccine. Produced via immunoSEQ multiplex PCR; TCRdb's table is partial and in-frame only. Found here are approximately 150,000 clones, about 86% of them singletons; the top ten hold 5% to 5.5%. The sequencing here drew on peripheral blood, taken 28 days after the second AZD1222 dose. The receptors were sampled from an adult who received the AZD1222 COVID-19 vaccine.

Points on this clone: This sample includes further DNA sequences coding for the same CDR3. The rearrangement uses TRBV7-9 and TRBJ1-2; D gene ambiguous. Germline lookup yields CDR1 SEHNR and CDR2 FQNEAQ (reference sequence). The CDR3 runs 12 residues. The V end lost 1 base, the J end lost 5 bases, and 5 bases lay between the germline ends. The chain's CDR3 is CASSLEGYGYTF. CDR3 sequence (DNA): TGTGCCAGCAGCTTAGAAGGGTATGGCTACACCTTC.

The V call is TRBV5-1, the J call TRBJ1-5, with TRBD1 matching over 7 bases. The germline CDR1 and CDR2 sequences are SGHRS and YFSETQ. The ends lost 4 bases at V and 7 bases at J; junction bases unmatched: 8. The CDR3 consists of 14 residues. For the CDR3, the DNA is TGCGCCAGCAGCCCGGGGACAGATCAACAGCCCCAGCATTTT. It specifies CASSPGTDQQPQHF.

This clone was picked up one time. The CDR3 protein is CASSRRDRNTGELFF. The CDR3 DNA reads as TGCGCCAGCAGTCGCCGGGACAGGAACACCGGGGAGCTGTTTTTT. The genes are TRBV10-1 and TRBJ2-2, with TRBD1 matching 7 bases. Germline V gives CDR1 WNHNN, CDR2 SYGVQD (reference sequence). V was clipped by 5 bases and J by 1 base; unmatched bases: 4. The CDR3 runs to 15 residues.

The CDR3: CASSPGQGQFSPLHF. The CDR3 DNA reads TGTGCCAGCTCACCCGGACAGGGACAGTTCTCACCCCTCCACTTT. The chain has TRBV18 and TRBJ1-6, with TRBD1 matching 8 bases. From germline, CDR1 is KGHSH and CDR2 LQKENI. This CDR3 comprises 15 residues. V lost 3 bases to trimming and J lost 10 bases; unmatched junction nucleotides: 8.

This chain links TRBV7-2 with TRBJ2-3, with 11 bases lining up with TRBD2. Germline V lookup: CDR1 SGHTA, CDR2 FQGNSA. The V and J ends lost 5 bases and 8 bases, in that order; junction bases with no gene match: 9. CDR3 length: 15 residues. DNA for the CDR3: TGTGCCAGCAGCCGGATAGCGGGAGGGCTAGGTACGCAGTATTTT. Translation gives CASSRIAGGLGTQYF.

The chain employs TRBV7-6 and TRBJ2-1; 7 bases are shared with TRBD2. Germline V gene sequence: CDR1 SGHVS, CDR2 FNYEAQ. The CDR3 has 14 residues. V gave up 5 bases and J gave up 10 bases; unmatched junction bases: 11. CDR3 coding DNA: TGTGCCAGCAGCAAGGGACTACCGGAGGAGGAGCAGTTCTTC. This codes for CASSKGLPEEEQFF.

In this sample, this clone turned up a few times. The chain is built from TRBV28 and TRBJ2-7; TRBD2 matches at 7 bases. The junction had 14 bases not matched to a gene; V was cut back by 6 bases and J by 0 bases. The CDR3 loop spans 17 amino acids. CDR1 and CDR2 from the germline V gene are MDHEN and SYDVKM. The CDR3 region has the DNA TGTGCCAGCAGATCCACCCTAGGGGAGGGTAGCTCCTACGAGCAGTACTTC. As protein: CASRSTLGEGSSYEQYF.

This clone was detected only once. The CDR3 is CASSRLPTTGSSYNEQFF. In nucleotides, the CDR3 is TGTGCCAGCAGCCGATTGCCCACCACAGGGAGCTCCTACAATGAGCAGTTCTTC. This rearrangement joins TRBV3-1 (or the pseudogene TRBV3-2) to TRBJ2-1; tentatively, D is TRBD1 (6 bases). The germline V gene encodes CDR1 LGHDT and CDR2 YNNKEL (reference sequence). With 4 bases removed from V and 0 bases from J, the gap between germline ends came to 19 bases. The CDR3 runs 18 residues.

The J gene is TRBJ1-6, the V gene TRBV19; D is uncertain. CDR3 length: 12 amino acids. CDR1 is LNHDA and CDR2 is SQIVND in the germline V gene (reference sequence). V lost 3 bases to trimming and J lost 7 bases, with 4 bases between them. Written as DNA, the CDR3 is TGTGCCAGTAGTATCGGCAATTCACCCCTCCACTTT. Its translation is CASSIGNSPLHF.

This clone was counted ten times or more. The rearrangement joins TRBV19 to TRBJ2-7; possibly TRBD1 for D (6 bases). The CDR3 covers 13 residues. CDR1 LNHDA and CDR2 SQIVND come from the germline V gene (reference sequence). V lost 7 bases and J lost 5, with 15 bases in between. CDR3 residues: CASMRTRGHEQYF. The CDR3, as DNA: TGTGCCAGTATGCGGACCAGGGGACACGAGCAGTACTTC.

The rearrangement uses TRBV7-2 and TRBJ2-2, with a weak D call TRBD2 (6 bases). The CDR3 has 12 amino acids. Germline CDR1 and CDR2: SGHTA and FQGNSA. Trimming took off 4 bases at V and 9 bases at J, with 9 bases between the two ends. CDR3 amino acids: CASSSGSRELFF. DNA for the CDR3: TGTGCCAGCAGCTCCGGGAGCCGGGAGCTGTTTTTT.

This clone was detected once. The DNA of the CDR3 is TGCAGCGTTCTAGGACTAGCGGGGGGATACAATGAGCAGTTCTTC. Translating it yields CSVLGLAGGYNEQFF. The chain has TRBV29-1 and TRBJ2-1; 14 bases are shared with TRBD2. CDR3 length equals 15 residues. With V trimmed by 5 bases and J by 4 bases, 4 bases remained unmatched. Looked up from germline, CDR1 is SQVTM and CDR2 is ANQGSEA.

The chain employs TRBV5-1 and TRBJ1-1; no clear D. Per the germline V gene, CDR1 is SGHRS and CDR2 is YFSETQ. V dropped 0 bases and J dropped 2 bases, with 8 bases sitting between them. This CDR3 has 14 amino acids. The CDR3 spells CASSLDGRNTEAFF. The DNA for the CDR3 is TGCGCCAGCAGCTTGGACGGCAGAAACACTGAAGCTTTCTTT.

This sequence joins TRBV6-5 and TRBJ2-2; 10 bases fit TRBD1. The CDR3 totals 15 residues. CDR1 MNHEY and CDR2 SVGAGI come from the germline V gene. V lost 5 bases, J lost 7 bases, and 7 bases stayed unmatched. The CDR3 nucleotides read TGTGCCAGCAGTCGACAGGGGGCGTTTAACGGGGAGCTGTTTTTT. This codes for CASSRQGAFNGELFF.

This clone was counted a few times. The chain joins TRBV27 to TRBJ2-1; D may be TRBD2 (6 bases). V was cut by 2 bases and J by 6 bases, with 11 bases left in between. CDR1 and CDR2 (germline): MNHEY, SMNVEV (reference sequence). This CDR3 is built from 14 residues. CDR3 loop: CASSLLLGGNEQFF. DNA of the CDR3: TGTGCCAGCAGTTTACTACTCGGGGGCAATGAGCAGTTCTTC.

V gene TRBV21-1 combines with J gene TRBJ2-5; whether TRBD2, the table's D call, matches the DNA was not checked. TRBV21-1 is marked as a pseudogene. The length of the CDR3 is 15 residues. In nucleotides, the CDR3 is TGTGCCAGCAGCCCCGGGACTAGCGGGAGAGAGACCCAGTACTTC. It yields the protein CASSPGTSGRETQYF.

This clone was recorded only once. CDR3 protein: CASSLSGTGGVSTEAFF. Here the CDR3 DNA reads TGTGCCAGCAGCCTCTCCGGGACAGGGGGCGTGAGCACTGAAGCTTTCTTT. The chain employs TRBV7-2 and TRBJ1-1; 12 bases line up with TRBD1. Germline assignment: CDR1 SGHTA and CDR2 FQGNSA. The CDR3 has 17 amino acids. With 5 bases clipped from V and 4 bases from J, the junction kept 11 bases outside the gene matches.

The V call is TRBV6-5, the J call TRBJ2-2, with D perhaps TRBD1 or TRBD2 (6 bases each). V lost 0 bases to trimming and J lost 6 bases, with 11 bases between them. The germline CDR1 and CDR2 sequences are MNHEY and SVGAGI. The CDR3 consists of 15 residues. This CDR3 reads CASSYSAGGAGELFF. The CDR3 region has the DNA TGTGCCAGCAGTTACTCAGCCGGGGGCGCCGGGGAGCTGTTTTTT.

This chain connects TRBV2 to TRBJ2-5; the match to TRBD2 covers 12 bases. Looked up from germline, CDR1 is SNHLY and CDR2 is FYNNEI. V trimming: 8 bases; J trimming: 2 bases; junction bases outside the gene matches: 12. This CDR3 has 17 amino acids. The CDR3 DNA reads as TGTGCCAGCTTCTTCTCTAGCGGGGGGGCTGGGCAAGAGACCCAGTACTTC. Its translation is CASFFSSGGAGQETQYF.

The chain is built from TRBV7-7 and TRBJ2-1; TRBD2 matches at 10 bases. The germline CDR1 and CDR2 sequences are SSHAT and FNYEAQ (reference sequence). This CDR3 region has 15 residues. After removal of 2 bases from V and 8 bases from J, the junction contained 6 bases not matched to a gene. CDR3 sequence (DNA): TGTGCCAGCAGCTTACTCAGCGGGGGGGCCGATGAGCAGTTCTTC. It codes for CASSLLSGGADEQFF.

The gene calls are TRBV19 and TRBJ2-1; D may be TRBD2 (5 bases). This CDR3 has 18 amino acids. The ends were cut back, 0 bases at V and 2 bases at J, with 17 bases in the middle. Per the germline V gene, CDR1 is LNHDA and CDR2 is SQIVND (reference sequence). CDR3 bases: TGTGCCAGTAGTATAGATCCGACGGAGGTTAGTCCCTACAATGAGCAGTTCTTC. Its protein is CASSIDPTEVSPYNEQFF.

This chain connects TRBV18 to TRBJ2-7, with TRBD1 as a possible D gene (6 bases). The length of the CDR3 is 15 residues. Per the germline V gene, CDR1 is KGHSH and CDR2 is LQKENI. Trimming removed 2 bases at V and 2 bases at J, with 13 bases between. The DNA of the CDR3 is TGTGCCAGCTCACCATCAGCAGGGGCTACCTACGAGCAGTACTTC. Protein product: CASSPSAGATYEQYF.

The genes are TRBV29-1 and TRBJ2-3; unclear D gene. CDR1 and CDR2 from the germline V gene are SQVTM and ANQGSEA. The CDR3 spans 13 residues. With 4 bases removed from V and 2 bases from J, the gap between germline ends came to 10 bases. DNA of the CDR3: TGCAGCGTTGCAGACGTCGACACAGATACGCAGTATTTT. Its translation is CSVADVDTDTQYF.

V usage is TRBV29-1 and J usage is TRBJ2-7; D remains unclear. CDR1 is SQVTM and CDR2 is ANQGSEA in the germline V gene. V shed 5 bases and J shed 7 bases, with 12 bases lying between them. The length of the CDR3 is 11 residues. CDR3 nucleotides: TGCAGCGTTCGGTTCAAAATGGAGCAGTACTTC. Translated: CSVRFKMEQYF.